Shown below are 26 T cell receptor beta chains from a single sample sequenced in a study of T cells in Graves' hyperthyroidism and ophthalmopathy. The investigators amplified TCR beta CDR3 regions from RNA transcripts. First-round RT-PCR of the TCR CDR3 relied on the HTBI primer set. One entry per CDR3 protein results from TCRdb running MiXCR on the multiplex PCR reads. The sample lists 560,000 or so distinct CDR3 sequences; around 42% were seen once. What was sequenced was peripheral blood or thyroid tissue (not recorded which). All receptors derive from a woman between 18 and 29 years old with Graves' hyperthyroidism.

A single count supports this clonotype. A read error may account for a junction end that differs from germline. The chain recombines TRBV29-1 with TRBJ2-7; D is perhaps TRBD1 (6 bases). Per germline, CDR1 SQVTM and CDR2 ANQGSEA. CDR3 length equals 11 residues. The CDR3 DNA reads TGCAGCGTTGGGACAGAGTACGAGCAGCACTTC. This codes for CSVGTEYEQHF.

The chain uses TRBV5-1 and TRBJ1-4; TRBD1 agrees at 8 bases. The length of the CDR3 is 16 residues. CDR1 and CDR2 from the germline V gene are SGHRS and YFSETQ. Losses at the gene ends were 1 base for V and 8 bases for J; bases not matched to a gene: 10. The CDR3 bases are TGCGCCAGCAGCTTGAAATGGACAGGGAGGCGAGAAAAACTGTTTTTT. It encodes CASSLKWTGRREKLFF.

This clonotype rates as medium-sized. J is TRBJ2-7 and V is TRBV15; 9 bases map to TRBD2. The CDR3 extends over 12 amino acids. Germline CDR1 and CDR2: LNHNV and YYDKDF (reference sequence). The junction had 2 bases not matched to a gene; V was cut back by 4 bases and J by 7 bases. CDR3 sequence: CATSTAGGEQYF. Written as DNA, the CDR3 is TGTGCCACCAGCACTGCGGGAGGGGAGCAGTACTTC.

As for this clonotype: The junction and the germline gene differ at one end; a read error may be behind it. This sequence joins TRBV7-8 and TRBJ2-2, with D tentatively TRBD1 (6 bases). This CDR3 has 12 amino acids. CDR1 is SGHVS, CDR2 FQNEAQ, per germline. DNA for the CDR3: TGTGCCAGCAGCTTTTCAGCAGGGGAGCTGCTTTTT. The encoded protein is CASSFSAGELLF.

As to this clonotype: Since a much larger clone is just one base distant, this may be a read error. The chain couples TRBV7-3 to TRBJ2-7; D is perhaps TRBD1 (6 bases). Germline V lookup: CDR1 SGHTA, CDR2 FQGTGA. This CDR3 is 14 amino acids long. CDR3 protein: CASSLTPGVTEQYF. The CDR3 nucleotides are TGTGCTAGCAGCTTAACCCCAGGGGTTACCGAGCAGTACTTC.

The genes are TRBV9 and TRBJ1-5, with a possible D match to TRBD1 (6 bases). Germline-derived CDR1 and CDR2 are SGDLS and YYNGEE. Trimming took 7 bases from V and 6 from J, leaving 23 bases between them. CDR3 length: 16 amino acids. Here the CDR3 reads CASSLLPGTSTQPQHF. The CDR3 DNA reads TGTGCCAGCTCACTCCTACCCGGGACATCTACTCAGCCCCAGCATTTT.

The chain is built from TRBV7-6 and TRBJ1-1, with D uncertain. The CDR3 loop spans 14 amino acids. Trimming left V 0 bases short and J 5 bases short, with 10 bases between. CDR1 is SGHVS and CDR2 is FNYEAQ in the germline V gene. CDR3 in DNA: TGTGCCAGCAGCTTAGCTCTGGGTAAAACTGAAGCTTTCTTT. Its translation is CASSLALGKTEAFF.

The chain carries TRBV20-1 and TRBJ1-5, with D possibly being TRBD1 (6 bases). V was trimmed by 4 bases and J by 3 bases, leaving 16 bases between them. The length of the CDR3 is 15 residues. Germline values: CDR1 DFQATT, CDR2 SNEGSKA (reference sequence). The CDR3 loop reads CSANPPTGYNQPQHF. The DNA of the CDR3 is TGCAGTGCTAACCCCCCGACAGGATACAATCAGCCCCAGCATTTT.

The CDR3 here is CARTETGYVEAFF. The DNA of the CDR3 is TGTGCCCGCACCGAGACAGGGTATGTTGAAGCTTTCTTT. The rearrangement joins TRBV2 to TRBJ1-1, with TRBD1 matching 7 bases. J gave up 7 bases and V 11 bases, and 13 bases lay outside the gene matches. CDR1 and CDR2 from the germline V gene are SNHLY and FYNNEI. CDR3 length: 13 amino acids. Filled out from reference TRBV2 and TRBJ1-1, the complete variable domain reads EPEVTQTPSHQVTQMGQEVILRCVPISNHLYFYWYRQILGQKVEFLVSFYNNEISEKSEIFDDQFSVERPDGSNFTLKIRSTKLEDSAMYFCARTETGYVEAFFGQGTRLTVV.

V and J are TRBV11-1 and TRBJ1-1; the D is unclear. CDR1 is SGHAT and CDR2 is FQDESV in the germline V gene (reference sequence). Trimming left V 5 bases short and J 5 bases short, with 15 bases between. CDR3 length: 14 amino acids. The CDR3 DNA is TGTGCCAGCAGCCCGACGGAGGCTTTGACTGAAGCTTTCTTT. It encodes CASSPTEALTEAFF. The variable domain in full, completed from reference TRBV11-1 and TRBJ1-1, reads EAEVAQSPRYKITEKSQAVAFWCDPISGHATLYWYRQILGQGPELLVQFQDESVVDDSQLPKDRFSAERLKGVDSTLKIQPAELGDSAMYLCASSPTEALTEAFFGQGTRLTVV.

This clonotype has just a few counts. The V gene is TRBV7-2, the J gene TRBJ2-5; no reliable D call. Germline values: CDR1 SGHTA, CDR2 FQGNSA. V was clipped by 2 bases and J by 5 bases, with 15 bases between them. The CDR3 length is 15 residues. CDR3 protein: CASSLIGLRLETQYF. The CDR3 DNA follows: TGTGCCAGCAGCTTAATAGGCCTAAGGTTGGAGACCCAGTACTTC. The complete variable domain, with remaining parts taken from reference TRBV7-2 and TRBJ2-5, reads GAGVSQSPSNKVTEKGKDVELRCDPISGHTALYWYRQSLGQGLEFLIYFQGNSAPDKSGLPSDRFSAERTGGSVSTLTIQRTQQEDSAVYLCASSLIGLRLETQYFGPGTRLLVL.

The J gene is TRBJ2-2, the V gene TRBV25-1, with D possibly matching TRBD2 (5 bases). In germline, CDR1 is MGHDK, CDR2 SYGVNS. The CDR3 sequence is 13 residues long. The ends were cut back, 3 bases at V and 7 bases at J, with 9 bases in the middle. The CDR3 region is CASSERAIGELFF. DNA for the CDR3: TGTGCCAGCAGTGAGCGGGCAATCGGGGAGCTGTTTTTT.

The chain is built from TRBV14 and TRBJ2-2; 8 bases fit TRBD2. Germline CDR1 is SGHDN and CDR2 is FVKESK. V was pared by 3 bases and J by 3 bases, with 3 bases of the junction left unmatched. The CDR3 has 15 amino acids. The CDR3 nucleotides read TGTGCCAGCAGCCACCGGGAGGGACACACCGGGGAGCTGTTTTTT. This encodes CASSHREGHTGELFF.

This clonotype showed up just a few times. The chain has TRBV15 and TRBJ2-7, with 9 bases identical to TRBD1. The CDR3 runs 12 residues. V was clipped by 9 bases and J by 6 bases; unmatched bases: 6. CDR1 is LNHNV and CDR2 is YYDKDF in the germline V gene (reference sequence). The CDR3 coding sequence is TGTGCCACGAAACAGGGGGCGGGCGAGCAGTACTTC. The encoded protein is CATKQGAGEQYF.

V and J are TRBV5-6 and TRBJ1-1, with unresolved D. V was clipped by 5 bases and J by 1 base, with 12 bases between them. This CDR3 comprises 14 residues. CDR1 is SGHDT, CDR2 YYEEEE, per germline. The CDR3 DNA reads TGTGCCAGCAGTCCAAGCGTGGGGAACACTGAAGCTTTCTTT. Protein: CASSPSVGNTEAFF.

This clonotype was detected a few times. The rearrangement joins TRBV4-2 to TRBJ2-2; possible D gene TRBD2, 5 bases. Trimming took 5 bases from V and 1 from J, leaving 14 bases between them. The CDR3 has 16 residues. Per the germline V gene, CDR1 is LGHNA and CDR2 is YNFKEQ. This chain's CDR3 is CASSFNRGLNTGELFF. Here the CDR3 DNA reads TGTGCCAGCAGCTTCAACCGCGGGCTGAACACCGGGGAGCTGTTTTTT.

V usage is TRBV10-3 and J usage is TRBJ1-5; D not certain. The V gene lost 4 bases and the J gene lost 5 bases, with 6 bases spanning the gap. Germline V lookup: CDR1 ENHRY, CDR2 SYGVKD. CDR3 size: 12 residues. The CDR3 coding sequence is TGTGCCATCAGTGCTTGGGATCAGCCCCAGCATTTT. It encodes CAISAWDQPQHF.

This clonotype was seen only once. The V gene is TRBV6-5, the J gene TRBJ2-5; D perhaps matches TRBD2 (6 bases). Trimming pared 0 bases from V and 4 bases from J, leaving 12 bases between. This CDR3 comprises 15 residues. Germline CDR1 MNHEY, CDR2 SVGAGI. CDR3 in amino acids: CASSYSGGQSETQYF. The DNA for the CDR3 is TGTGCCAGCAGTTACTCGGGGGGTCAATCAGAGACCCAGTACTTC.

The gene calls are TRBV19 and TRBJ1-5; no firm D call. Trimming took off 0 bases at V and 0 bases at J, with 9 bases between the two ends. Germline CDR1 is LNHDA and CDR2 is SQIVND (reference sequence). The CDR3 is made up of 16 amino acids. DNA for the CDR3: TGTGCCAGTAGTATAGATCCCGGTTATAGCAATCAGCCCCAGCATTTT. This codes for CASSIDPGYSNQPQHF.

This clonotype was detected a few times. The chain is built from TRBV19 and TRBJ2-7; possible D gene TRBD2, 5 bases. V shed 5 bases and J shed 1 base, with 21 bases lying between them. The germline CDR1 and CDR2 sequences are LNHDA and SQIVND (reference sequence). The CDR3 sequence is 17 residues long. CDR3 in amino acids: CASSASLGWERSYEQYF. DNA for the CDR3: TGTGCCAGTAGTGCCAGTTTAGGGTGGGAGCGATCCTACGAGCAGTACTTC.

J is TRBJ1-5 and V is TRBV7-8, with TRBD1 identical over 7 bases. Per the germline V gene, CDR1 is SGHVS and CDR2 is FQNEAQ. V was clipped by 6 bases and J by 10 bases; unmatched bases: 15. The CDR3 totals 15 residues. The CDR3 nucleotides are TGTGCCAGCAGACAAGGAGGGGGCCAGGTTCGACCCCAGCATTTT. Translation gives CASRQGGGQVRPQHF. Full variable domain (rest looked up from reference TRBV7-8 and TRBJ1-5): GAGVSQSPRYKVAKRGQDVALRCDPISGHVSLFWYQQALGQGPEFLTYFQNEAQLDKSGLPSDRFFAERPEGSVSTLKIQRTQQEDSAVYLCASRQGGGQVRPQHFGDGTRLSIL.

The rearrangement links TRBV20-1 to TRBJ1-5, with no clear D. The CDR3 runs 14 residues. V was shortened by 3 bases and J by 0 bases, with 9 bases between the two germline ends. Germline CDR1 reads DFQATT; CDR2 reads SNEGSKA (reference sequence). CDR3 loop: CSASRPISNQPQHF. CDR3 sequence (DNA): TGCAGTGCTAGCCGACCTATTAGCAATCAGCCCCAGCATTTT.

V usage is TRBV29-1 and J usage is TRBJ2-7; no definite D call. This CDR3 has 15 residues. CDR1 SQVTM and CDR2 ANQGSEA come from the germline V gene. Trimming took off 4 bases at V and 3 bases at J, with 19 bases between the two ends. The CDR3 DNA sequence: TGCAGCGTTGTGATAGGCCAAGTCTATGGCTACGAGCAGTACTTC. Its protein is CSVVIGQVYGYEQYF.

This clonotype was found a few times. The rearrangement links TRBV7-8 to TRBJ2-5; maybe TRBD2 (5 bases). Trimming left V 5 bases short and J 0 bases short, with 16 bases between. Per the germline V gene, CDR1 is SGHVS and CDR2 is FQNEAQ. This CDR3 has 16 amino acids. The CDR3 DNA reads TGTGCCAGCAGCACTACTAGGACTGCCTACCAAGAGACCCAGTACTTC. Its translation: CASSTTRTAYQETQYF.

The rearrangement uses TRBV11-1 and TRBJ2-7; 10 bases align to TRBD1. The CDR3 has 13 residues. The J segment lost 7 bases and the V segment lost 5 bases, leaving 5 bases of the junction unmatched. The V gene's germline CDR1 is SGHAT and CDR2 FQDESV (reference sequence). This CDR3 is CASSPGTGEEQYF. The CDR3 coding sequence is TGTGCCAGCAGCCCTGGGACAGGGGAAGAGCAGTACTTC.

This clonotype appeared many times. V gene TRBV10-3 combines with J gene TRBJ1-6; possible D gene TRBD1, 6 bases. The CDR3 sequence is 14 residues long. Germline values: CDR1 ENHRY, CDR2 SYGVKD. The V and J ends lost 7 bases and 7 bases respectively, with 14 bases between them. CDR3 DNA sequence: TGTGCCATCAACACCGGGACAACGAATTCACCCCTCCACTTT. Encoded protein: CAINTGTTNSPLHF.